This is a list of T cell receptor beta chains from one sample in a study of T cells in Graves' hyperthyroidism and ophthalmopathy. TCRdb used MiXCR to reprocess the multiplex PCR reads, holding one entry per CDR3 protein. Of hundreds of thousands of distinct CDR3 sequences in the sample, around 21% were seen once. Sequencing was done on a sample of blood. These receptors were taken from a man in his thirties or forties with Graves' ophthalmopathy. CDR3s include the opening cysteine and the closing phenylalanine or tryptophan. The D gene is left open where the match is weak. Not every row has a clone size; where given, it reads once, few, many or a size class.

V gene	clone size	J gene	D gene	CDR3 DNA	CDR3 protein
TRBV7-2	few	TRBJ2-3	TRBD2	TGTGCCAGCAGCCTCCCGACTAGCGGCAGCACAGATACGCAGTATTTT	CASSLPTSGSTDTQYF
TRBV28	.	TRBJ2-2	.	TGTGCCAGCACCCTAGACAGCAGCGGGGAGCTGTTTTTT	CASTLDSSGELFF
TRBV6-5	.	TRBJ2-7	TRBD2	TGTGCCAGCAGGGAGAGAGCGGGGCCCATTTCCTACGAGCAGTACTTC	CASRERAGPISYEQYF
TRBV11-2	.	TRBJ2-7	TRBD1	TGTGCCAGCAGCCCAGGGACAGGGGGGTTATTAAGGTCCTACGGGCAGTACTTC	CASSPGTGGLLRSYGQYF
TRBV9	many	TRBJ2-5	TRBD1	TGTGCCAGCAGCGAGACAGGGCTGGAAGAGACCCAGTACTTC	CASSETGLEETQYF
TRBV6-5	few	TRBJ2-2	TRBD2	TGTGCCAGCAGTTTCTCACTAGCGGAACGCACCGGGGAGCTGTTTTTT	CASSFSLAERTGELFF
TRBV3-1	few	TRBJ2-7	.	TGTGCCAGCAGCCATGCCTACAGGGTCGACGAGCAGTACTTC	CASSHAYRVDEQYF
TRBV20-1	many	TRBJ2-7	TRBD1	TGCAGTGCTAGAGATTTGGACAGGGGGAACTACGAGCAGTACTTC	CSARDLDRGNYEQYF
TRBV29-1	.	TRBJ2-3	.	TGCAGCGTCGGAGGGTCCTACACAGATACGCAGTATTTT	CSVGGSYTDTQYF
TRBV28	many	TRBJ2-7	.	TGTGCCAGCAGTTTACTTCGCTCGTACGAGCAGTACTTC	CASSLLRSYEQYF
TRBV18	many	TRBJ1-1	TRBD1	TGTGCCAGCTCACCAGGGACAGGGGGCAACACTGAAGCTTTCTTT	CASSPGTGGNTEAFF
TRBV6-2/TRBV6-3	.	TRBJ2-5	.	TGTGCCAGCAGTTACGTCCTGGGTTCCCAAGAGACCCAGTACTTC	CASSYVLGSQETQYF
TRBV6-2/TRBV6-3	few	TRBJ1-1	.	TGTGCCAGCAGTCCCCGTGGGGGAAAAGCTTTCTTT	CASSPRGGKAFF
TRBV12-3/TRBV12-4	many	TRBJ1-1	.	TGTGCCAGCAGTCCAGGGGCAGTCACTGAAGCTTTCTTT	CASSPGAVTEAFF
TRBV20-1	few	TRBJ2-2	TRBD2	TGCAGTGCTATAGCGGGGGCGAACACCGGGGAGCTGTTTTTT	CSAIAGANTGELFF
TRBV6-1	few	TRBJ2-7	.	TGTGCCAGCAGTCCACAGACCTCCGAGCAGTACTTC	CASSPQTSEQYF
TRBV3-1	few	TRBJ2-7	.	TGTGCCAGCAGCCAGGTAGGGACCCGGGTGGACGAGCAGTACTTC	CASSQVGTRVDEQYF
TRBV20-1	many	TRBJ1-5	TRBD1	TGCAGTGCTGCATGGGGGACAGGGGGCAATCAGCCCCAGCATTTT	CSAAWGTGGNQPQHF
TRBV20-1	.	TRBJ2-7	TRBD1	TGCAGTGCAACACCGGGACAGGGTTTGTACGAGCAGTACTTC	CSATPGQGLYEQYF
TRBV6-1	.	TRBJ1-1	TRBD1	TGTGCCAGCAGTCCACGGGACAGGGCTGGGAAAAGGGAAGCTTTCTTT	CASSPRDRAGKREAFF
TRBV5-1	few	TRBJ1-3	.	TGCGCCAGCAGCCCGGGGCTCCTCCCGACTGGAAACACCATATATTTT	CASSPGLLPTGNTIYF
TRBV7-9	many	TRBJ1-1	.	TGTGCCAGCAGCTTAGGCAGGGGAGGATCAACTGAAGCTTTCTTT	CASSLGRGGSTEAFF
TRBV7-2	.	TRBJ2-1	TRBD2	TGTGCCAGCAGCTTGGCCTCGTGGAGCGGGGGTTCCTACAATGAGCAGTTCTTC	CASSLASWSGGSYNEQFF
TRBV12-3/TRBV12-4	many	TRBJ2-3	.	TGTGCCAGCAGCCCTCAGGCCCACACAGATACGCAGTATTTT	CASSPQAHTDTQYF
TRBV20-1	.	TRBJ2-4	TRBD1	TGCAGTGCTAGTCGGACAGGGAAAAACATTCAGTACTTC	CSASRTGKNIQYF
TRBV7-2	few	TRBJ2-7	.	TGTGCCAGCACCCCCCAGGGGTACGAGCAGTACTTC	CASTPQGYEQYF
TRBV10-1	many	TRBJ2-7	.	TGCGCCAGCAGTGAGTCGAGCAGGGAAGGATACGAGCAGTACTTC	CASSESSREGYEQYF
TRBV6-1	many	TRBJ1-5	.	TGTGCCAGCAGTGATGGGGGGGGCCTCGGTCAGCCCCAGCATTTT	CASSDGGGLGQPQHF
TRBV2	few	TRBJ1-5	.	TGTGCCAGCAGTGAAGGAGATCAGCCCCAGCATTTT	CASSEGDQPQHF
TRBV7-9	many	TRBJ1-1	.	TGTGCCAGCAGTTCACCCTCGGGGGGCCCCGGGACTGAAGCTTTCTTT	CASSSPSGGPGTEAFF
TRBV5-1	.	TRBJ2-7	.	TGCGCCAGCAGCTTGGCACAGGGAGACTCCTACGAGCAGTACTTC	CASSLAQGDSYEQYF
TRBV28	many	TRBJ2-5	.	TGTGCCAGCAGCCCTGGGTGGAGGGGGCAAGGGGAGACCCAGTACTTC	CASSPGWRGQGETQYF